These T cell receptor beta chains were read from a single sample in a study of T-cell memory formation after mild COVID-19. MiXCR, applied by TCRdb to the 5' RACE reads, yields one record per CDR3 protein. The sample contains 500,000 to 650,000 distinct CDR3 sequences, roughly a fifth of which appear only once. The sequencing input was PBMCs or a T cell subset sorted from them (not recorded which). The receptors here all came from an adult woman who had mild COVID-19 (a few samples of this study predate the infection). Cell type and time point are not known. Both conserved end residues are part of each CDR3. The D gene is left open where the match is weak. The listing skips clone size in some rows; elsewhere it reads once, few, many or a size class.

NA | TRBJ1-6 | TRBV9 | NA | TGTGCCAGCAGCGTAAGGGCCTCAGGGCTCGGATCACCCCTCCACTTT | CASSVRASGLGSPLHF
NA | TRBJ2-7 | TRBV2 | few | TGTGCCAGCAGTGAAAGAGGGGGGTTGACATCTTACGAGCAGTACTTC | CASSERGGLTSYEQYF
TRBD1 | TRBJ2-1 | TRBV9 | NA | TGTGCCAGCAGCGAGAACAGGGGCGACAATGAGCAGTTCTTC | CASSENRGDNEQFF
TRBD1 | TRBJ2-1 | TRBV4-1 | NA | TGCGCCAGCAGCCAAGCAATATCCGGGACAGGGAATCTGGGCGAGCAGTTCTTC | CASSQAISGTGNLGEQFF
TRBD2 | TRBJ2-2 | TRBV29-1 | NA | TGCAGCGTTCAGACTAGCGGGGGGGTCACCGGGGAGCTGTTTTTT | CSVQTSGGVTGELFF
TRBD1 | TRBJ1-2 | TRBV5-6 | few | TGTGCCAGCAGCTTGAACAGGGGTGGCTACACCTTC | CASSLNRGGYTF
TRBD2 | TRBJ2-1 | TRBV3-1 | NA | TGTGCCAGCAGCCAAGACGGACTAGCGACCAATGAGCAGTTCTTC | CASSQDGLATNEQFF
NA | TRBJ2-3 | TRBV12-3/TRBV12-4 | NA | TGTGCCAGCAGTTCAGGGATCCCAGATACGCAGTATTTT | CASSSGIPDTQYF
TRBD2 | TRBJ2-3 | TRBV5-1 | many | TGCGCCAGCAGCTTGCCGGGACTAGCGGGGTCCAGTGATACGCAGTATTTT | CASSLPGLAGSSDTQYF
NA | TRBJ2-1 | TRBV7-2 | few | TGTGCCAGGGATCTGGGGACGGGCAGGAGTAGAAATGAGCAGTTCTTC | CARDLGTGRSRNEQFF
NA | TRBJ1-1 | TRBV7-3 | NA | TGTGCCAGCAGCCCCCAGGGTAGGAACACTGAAGCTTTCTTT | CASSPQGRNTEAFF
NA | TRBJ2-7 | TRBV10-3 | NA | TGTGCCATCAGTGAAGGCGAAGGTGTTTACGAGCAGTACTTC | CAISEGEGVYEQYF
NA | TRBJ1-1 | TRBV20-1 | few | TGCAGTGCTAAGGCCCTGGGGACTGAAGCTTTCTTT | CSAKALGTEAFF
TRBD2 | TRBJ2-3 | TRBV7-9 | few | TGTGCCAGCAGCTTATCCGCGGGGGGCCTAACAGATACGCAGTATTTT | CASSLSAGGLTDTQYF
NA | TRBJ2-3 | TRBV4-1 | NA | TGCGCCAGCAGCCAAGACCGGACCAGCACAGATACGCAGTATTTT | CASSQDRTSTDTQYF
NA | TRBJ2-5 | TRBV5-1 | many | TGCGCCAGCAGCCCCGCTCAAGAGACCCAGTACTTC | CASSPAQETQYF
TRBD1 | TRBJ2-3 | TRBV13 | NA | TGTGCCAGCAGCTCGGGGACAGGGACCCCAGATACGCAGTATTTT | CASSSGTGTPDTQYF
NA | TRBJ2-5 | TRBV7-8 | NA | TGTGCCAGCAGCAACAGGACCGGGTACCAAGAGACCCAGTACTTC | CASSNRTGYQETQYF
NA | TRBJ1-2 | TRBV12-3/TRBV12-4 | NA | TGTGCCAGCAGTTACCTCGGGGGCTACACCTTC | CASSYLGGYTF
TRBD2 | TRBJ2-3 | TRBV7-9 | few | TGTGCCAGCACGGATAGCGGGTATACGCAGTATTTT | CASTDSGYTQYF
TRBD2 | TRBJ2-1 | TRBV18 | few | TGTGCCAGCTCGCAAACCGGGACTAGCGGGACGCAGTTCTTC | CASSQTGTSGTQFF
NA | TRBJ1-2 | TRBV20-1 | NA | TGCAGTGCTAGAGATGCAGGGCTCGGGGTGGATGGCTACACCTTC | CSARDAGLGVDGYTF
NA | TRBJ2-7 | TRBV2 | NA | TGTGCCAGCCGGGCCGCGGCGCCGGCAAACTACGAGCAGTACTTC | CASRAAAPANYEQYF
NA | TRBJ1-5 | TRBV12-3/TRBV12-4 | NA | TGTGCGACCGAACAGGGTTCACGGCCCCAGCATTTT | CATEQGSRPQHF
NA | TRBJ1-1 | TRBV12-3/TRBV12-4 | NA | TGTGCCAGCAGTTTAGGGCTTACGAACACTGAAGCTTTCTTT | CASSLGLTNTEAFF